The clone carrying this TCR beta chain was observed at least ten times. Its target is unknown. It was RNA transcripts that yielded the amplified TCR beta CDR3 regions. Using the HTBI primer set, a first-round RT-PCR was run on the TCR CDR3. TCRdb analysed the multiplex PCR reads with MiXCR anew, one entry per CDR3 protein. The table lists nearly 600,000 distinct CDR3 sequences, approximately 15% of them singletons. This sample is drawn from a study of T cells in Graves' hyperthyroidism and ophthalmopathy. Findings of the study overall: The majority of expanded thyroid clonotypes above 0.001 also appeared in blood. Ophthalmopathy could be told apart from stable hyperthyroidism with a 13 V-J model.

Those patients with uncontrolled infection, other autoimmune disease, pregnancy or lactation were excluded. Diagnoses were made from clinical symptoms, serum measures (thyroxine and TRAb), thyroid ultrasound and orbital computed tomography. The CDR3 extends over 14 amino acids. CDR1 and CDR2 from the germline V gene are SGHTA and FQGNSA. V gave up 5 bases and J gave up 6 bases; unmatched junction bases: 5. The chain combines TRBV7-2 with TRBJ2-2; 8 bases line up with TRBD1. The TCR sequence derives from a woman in her late teens or twenties with Graves' ophthalmopathy. Sequencing used blood. This CDR3 is CASSPDRVAGELFF. CDR3 DNA sequence: TGTGCCAGCAGCCCGGACAGGGTCGCCGGGGAGCTGTTTTTT.